A selection of T cell receptor beta chains follows, all from one sample in a study of blood T cell repertoires in COVID-19. Sequencing was performed with immunoSEQ multiplex PCR; in TCRdb, only in-frame clones are kept and a portion is missing. Found here are almost 250,000 clones, around nine tenths of them singletons; the top ten hold approximately 4.2%. The sequencing input was PBMCs or T cells enriched from blood (not recorded which). The receptors stem from a woman younger than 45 who had recovered from COVID-19. CDR3s include the opening cysteine and the closing phenylalanine or tryptophan. The D gene is left open where the match is weak. Size values are once, few and many counts, or a class for expanded clones, and some rows have none.

TRBV30	TRBJ2-5	-	-	CAWSLRSYQETQYF	TGTGCCTGGAGTCTGAGATCGTACCAAGAGACCCAGTACTTC
TRBV7-2	TRBJ1-1	-	-	CASSLGRGPLGTEAFF	TGTGCCAGCAGTTTGGGGCGGGGGCCCCTGGGGACTGAAGCTTTCTTT
TRBV21-1	TRBJ1-2	-	-	CASSKRRDRPAYGYTF	TGTGCCAGCAGCAAAAGGAGAGACAGGCCGGCCTATGGCTACACCTTC
TRBV29-1	TRBJ2-1	-	TRBD2	CSVWGTSGRLNEQFF	TGCAGCGTATGGGGGACTAGCGGGAGGTTAAATGAGCAGTTCTTC
TRBV9	TRBJ2-3	-	-	CASSARTNTDTQYF	TGTGCCAGCAGCGCCCGGACTAACACAGATACGCAGTATTTT
TRBV7-9	TRBJ2-1	few	-	CASSETRRGSGEQFF	TGTGCCAGCAGCGAGACTAGGAGGGGTTCAGGTGAGCAGTTCTTC
TRBV28	TRBJ2-3	-	-	CASSYHSDTQYF	TGTGCCAGCAGTTATCACAGTGATACGCAGTATTTT
TRBV27	TRBJ2-1	-	-	CASSPGRGMNEQFF	TGTGCCAGCTCCCCGGGGCGGGGTATGAATGAGCAGTTCTTC
TRBV9	TRBJ2-1	-	-	CASSERSGTPHSYNEQFF	TGTGCCAGCAGCGAGAGATCCGGGACACCTCACTCCTACAATGAGCAGTTCTTC
TRBV30	TRBJ2-1	-	TRBD2	CAGGGTSGTNEQFF	TGTGCCGGGGGGGGGACTAGCGGTACCAATGAGCAGTTCTTC
TRBV7-2	TRBJ2-3	-	-	CASSLSGAGTDTQYF	TGTGCCAGCAGCTTATCAGGGGCGGGTACAGATACGCAGTATTTT
TRBV18	TRBJ1-1	-	TRBD1	CASSQQGLNTEAFF	TGTGCCAGCTCACAACAGGGGTTGAACACTGAAGCTTTCTTT
TRBV28	TRBJ1-2	-	-	CASLKGEKIFYGYTF	TGTGCCAGTTTGAAGGGAGAAAAAATATTCTATGGCTACACCTTC
TRBV15	TRBJ2-1	-	TRBD1	CATSMRQGPYNEQFF	TGTGCCACCAGCATGAGACAGGGTCCCTACAATGAGCAGTTCTTC
TRBV9	TRBJ2-1	-	-	CASSVRVVAGNSYNEQFF	TGTGCCAGCAGCGTAAGGGTTGTGGCGGGCAACTCCTACAATGAGCAGTTCTTC
TRBV13	TRBJ1-2	-	TRBD1	CASSLAPGQEAYGYTF	TGTGCCAGCAGCTTAGCCCCGGGACAGGAAGCCTATGGCTACACCTTC
TRBV6-1	TRBJ2-7	-	TRBD2	CASHLLAGGPGEQYF	TGTGCCAGCCACCTACTAGCGGGAGGGCCTGGGGAGCAGTACTTC
TRBV18	TRBJ2-7	-	TRBD1	CASSPPIGDRSISYEQYF	TGTGCCAGCTCACCACCGATAGGGGACAGATCGATCTCCTACGAGCAGTACTTC
TRBV5-1	TRBJ2-5	-	-	CASSSAQGETQYF	TGCGCCAGCAGCTCCGCCCAGGGGGAGACCCAGTACTTC
TRBV19	TRBJ2-4	-	-	CASSITAGAKNIQYF	TGTGCCAGTAGTATAACCGCGGGGGCCAAAAACATTCAGTACTTC
TRBV7-8	TRBJ2-7	few	-	CASSLGVGARSEQYF	TGTGCCAGCAGCTTAGGGGTAGGGGCCCGGAGCGAGCAGTACTTC
TRBV30	TRBJ2-5	-	TRBD2	CAWSAWASGSETQYF	TGTGCCTGGAGTGCCTGGGCTAGCGGGAGTGAGACCCAGTACTTC
TRBV10-3	TRBJ1-1	once	-	CAIKRAGGGTEAFF	TGTGCCATCAAAAGGGCAGGTGGCGGGACTGAAGCTTTCTTT
TRBV7-2	TRBJ2-7	-	-	CASSLAHGLLHRYEQYF	TGTGCCAGCAGCTTAGCGCACGGACTACTCCACCGTTACGAGCAGTACTTC
TRBV28	TRBJ2-3	-	TRBD2	CASSLAGIRTDTQYF	TGTGCCAGCAGCCTAGCGGGGATCCGCACAGATACGCAGTATTTT
TRBV19	TRBJ2-7	-	TRBD1	CASSMSGQTYEQYF	TGTGCCAGTAGTATGTCGGGACAGACCTACGAGCAGTACTTC
TRBV2	TRBJ2-7	many	TRBD2	CASSDLYGGRSAYEQYF	TGTGCCAGCAGTGATTTGTACGGCGGGAGGAGTGCCTACGAGCAGTACTTC
TRBV7-9	TRBJ2-7	-	TRBD1	CASSPTGNEQYF	TGTGCCAGCAGCCCGACAGGGAACGAGCAGTACTTC
TRBV7-9	TRBJ2-1	-	-	CASSLERFSGRGLDNEQFF	TGTGCCAGCAGCTTAGAGAGGTTTTCGGGCAGGGGCTTAGACAATGAGCAGTTCTTC
TRBV27	TRBJ1-1	few	-	CASTPRGSQNTEAFF	TGTGCCAGCACCCCCAGAGGGTCCCAGAACACTGAAGCTTTCTTT
TRBV30	TRBJ2-7	-	TRBD1	CAWSHKGQGAYEQYF	TGTGCCTGGAGCCATAAAGGACAGGGGGCCTACGAGCAGTACTTC
TRBV30	TRBJ1-2	-	TRBD1	CAWNSGQGDFESYTF	TGTGCCTGGAATTCAGGACAGGGGGACTTCGAGAGCTACACCTTC
TRBV7-2	TRBJ2-6	-	TRBD1	CASSRRQGTPGANVLTF	TGTGCCAGCAGCCGCAGACAGGGGACTCCGGGGGCCAACGTCCTGACTTTC
TRBV6-5	TRBJ2-7	-	-	CASKKTGTYEQYF	TGTGCCAGCAAAAAGACAGGCACCTACGAGCAGTACTTC
TRBV9	TRBJ2-7	-	TRBD1	CASSPPVRGTGLHEQYF	TGTGCCAGCAGCCCACCGGTCCGGGGGACAGGGCTCCACGAGCAGTACTTC
TRBV28	TRBJ2-3	-	-	CASSLGGLGTDTQYF	TGTGCCAGCAGTCTGGGGGGTCTCGGCACAGATACGCAGTATTTT
TRBV10-3	TRBJ1-5	once	-	CAISESSRGRSQPQHF	TGTGCCATCAGTGAGTCCTCCAGGGGTCGGAGTCAGCCCCAGCATTTT
TRBV10-3	TRBJ1-4	-	-	CAIRTGNNEKLFF	TGTGCCATCAGGACAGGAAATAATGAAAAACTGTTTTTT
TRBV5-4	TRBJ1-4	-	TRBD1	CASSLDSWDSGGEKLFF	TGTGCCAGCAGCTTGGATTCGTGGGACAGTGGCGGCGAAAAACTGTTTTTT
TRBV19	TRBJ2-5	-	TRBD2	CASSKGLAERGTQYF	TGTGCCAGTAGTAAGGGACTAGCGGAGAGGGGGACCCAGTACTTC
TRBV19	TRBJ1-2	few	-	CASSTNVHPAQANYGYTF	TGTGCCAGTAGTACCAACGTCCATCCAGCCCAGGCTAACTATGGCTACACCTTC
TRBV19	TRBJ2-7	-	-	CASSTPPGDWPYEQYF	TGTGCCAGTAGTACCCCCCCCGGAGACTGGCCCTACGAGCAGTACTTC
TRBV28	TRBJ2-3	few	TRBD2	CASSQRESGTDTQYF	TGTGCCAGCAGTCAGCGGGAGTCAGGCACAGATACGCAGTATTTT
TRBV5-1	TRBJ2-7	-	-	CASSPHADSSYEQYF	TGCGCCAGCAGCCCCCACGCGGACTCGTCCTACGAGCAGTACTTC
TRBV4-1	TRBJ2-4	-	TRBD1	CASSQDRGQGSIAKNIQYF	TGCGCCAGCAGCCAAGATAGAGGACAGGGTTCTATAGCCAAAAACATTCAGTACTTC
TRBV24-1	TRBJ1-1	once	-	CATSDQGGTEAFF	TGTGCCACCAGTGATCAGGGAGGTACTGAAGCTTTCTTT
TRBV28	TRBJ1-4	-	-	CASRGNGGEKLFF	TGTGCCAGCAGGGGGAACGGGGGGGAAAAACTGTTTTTT
TRBV28	TRBJ1-5	once	-	CASIGGLSNQPQHF	TGTGCCAGCATTGGGGGCCTGAGCAATCAGCCCCAGCATTTT
TRBV4-3	TRBJ1-1	-	-	CASSQDSGLIAFF	TGCGCCAGCAGCCAAGATTCAGGATTGATTGCTTTCTTT
TRBV3-1/TRBV3-2	TRBJ1-4	-	-	CASSQGYRVNEKLFF	TGTGCCAGCAGCCAAGGTTACAGGGTGAATGAAAAACTGTTTTTT